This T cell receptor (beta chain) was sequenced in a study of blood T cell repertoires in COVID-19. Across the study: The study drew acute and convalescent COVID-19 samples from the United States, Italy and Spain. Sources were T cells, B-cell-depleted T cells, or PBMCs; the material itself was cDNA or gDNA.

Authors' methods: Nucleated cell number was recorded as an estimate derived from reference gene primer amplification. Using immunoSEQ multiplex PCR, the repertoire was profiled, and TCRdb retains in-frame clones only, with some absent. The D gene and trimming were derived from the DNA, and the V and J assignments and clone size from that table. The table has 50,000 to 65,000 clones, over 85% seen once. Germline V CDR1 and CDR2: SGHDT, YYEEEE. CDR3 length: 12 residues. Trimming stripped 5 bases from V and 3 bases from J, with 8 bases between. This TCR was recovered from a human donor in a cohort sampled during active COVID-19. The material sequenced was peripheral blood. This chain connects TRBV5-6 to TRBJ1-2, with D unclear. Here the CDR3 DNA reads TGTGCCAGCAGATGGAGGGACTATGGCTACACCTTC. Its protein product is CASRWRDYGYTF. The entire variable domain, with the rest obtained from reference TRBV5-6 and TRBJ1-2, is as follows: DAGVTQSPTHLIKTRGQQVTLRCSPKSGHDTVSWYQQALGQGPQFIFQYYEEEERQRGNFPDRFSGHQFPNYSSELNVNALLLGDSALYLCASRWRDYGYTFGSGTRLTVV.